This T cell receptor beta chain originates from a study of T cells expressing NK-cell markers. As for the study in general: Obtained from sorted CD3+CD56+NKG2C+, CD3+CD56+NKG2C- and CD3+CD56-NKG2C+ T cells were the TCR beta repertoires.

The TCR beta cDNA came from 5'RACE template switching with UMIs. TCRdb re-called the 5' RACE reads and gives one entry per CDR3 protein, without DNA. The sample totals some 600,000 distinct CDR3 sequences. Per germline, CDR1 SGDLS and CDR2 YYNGEE. The CDR3 has 15 amino acids. Study outcomes and limitations: A few donors showed these clonotypes also leading the CD3+CD56-NKG2C+ fraction. Among CD8+ T cells from five or six donors, dominant NKG2C+ clonotypes accounted for about 1.0-7.5%.

In regard to this clonotype: Antigen: not known.

The receptor's source is a man aged 18 to 30 in good health. The gene calls are TRBV9 and TRBJ2-1. Sequenced material: blood T cells: a sorted CD56 or NKG2C T cell subset, CD4+ or CD8+ T cells, or bulk PBMC T cells (not recorded which). CDR3 sequence: CASSQLDSSYNEQFF.